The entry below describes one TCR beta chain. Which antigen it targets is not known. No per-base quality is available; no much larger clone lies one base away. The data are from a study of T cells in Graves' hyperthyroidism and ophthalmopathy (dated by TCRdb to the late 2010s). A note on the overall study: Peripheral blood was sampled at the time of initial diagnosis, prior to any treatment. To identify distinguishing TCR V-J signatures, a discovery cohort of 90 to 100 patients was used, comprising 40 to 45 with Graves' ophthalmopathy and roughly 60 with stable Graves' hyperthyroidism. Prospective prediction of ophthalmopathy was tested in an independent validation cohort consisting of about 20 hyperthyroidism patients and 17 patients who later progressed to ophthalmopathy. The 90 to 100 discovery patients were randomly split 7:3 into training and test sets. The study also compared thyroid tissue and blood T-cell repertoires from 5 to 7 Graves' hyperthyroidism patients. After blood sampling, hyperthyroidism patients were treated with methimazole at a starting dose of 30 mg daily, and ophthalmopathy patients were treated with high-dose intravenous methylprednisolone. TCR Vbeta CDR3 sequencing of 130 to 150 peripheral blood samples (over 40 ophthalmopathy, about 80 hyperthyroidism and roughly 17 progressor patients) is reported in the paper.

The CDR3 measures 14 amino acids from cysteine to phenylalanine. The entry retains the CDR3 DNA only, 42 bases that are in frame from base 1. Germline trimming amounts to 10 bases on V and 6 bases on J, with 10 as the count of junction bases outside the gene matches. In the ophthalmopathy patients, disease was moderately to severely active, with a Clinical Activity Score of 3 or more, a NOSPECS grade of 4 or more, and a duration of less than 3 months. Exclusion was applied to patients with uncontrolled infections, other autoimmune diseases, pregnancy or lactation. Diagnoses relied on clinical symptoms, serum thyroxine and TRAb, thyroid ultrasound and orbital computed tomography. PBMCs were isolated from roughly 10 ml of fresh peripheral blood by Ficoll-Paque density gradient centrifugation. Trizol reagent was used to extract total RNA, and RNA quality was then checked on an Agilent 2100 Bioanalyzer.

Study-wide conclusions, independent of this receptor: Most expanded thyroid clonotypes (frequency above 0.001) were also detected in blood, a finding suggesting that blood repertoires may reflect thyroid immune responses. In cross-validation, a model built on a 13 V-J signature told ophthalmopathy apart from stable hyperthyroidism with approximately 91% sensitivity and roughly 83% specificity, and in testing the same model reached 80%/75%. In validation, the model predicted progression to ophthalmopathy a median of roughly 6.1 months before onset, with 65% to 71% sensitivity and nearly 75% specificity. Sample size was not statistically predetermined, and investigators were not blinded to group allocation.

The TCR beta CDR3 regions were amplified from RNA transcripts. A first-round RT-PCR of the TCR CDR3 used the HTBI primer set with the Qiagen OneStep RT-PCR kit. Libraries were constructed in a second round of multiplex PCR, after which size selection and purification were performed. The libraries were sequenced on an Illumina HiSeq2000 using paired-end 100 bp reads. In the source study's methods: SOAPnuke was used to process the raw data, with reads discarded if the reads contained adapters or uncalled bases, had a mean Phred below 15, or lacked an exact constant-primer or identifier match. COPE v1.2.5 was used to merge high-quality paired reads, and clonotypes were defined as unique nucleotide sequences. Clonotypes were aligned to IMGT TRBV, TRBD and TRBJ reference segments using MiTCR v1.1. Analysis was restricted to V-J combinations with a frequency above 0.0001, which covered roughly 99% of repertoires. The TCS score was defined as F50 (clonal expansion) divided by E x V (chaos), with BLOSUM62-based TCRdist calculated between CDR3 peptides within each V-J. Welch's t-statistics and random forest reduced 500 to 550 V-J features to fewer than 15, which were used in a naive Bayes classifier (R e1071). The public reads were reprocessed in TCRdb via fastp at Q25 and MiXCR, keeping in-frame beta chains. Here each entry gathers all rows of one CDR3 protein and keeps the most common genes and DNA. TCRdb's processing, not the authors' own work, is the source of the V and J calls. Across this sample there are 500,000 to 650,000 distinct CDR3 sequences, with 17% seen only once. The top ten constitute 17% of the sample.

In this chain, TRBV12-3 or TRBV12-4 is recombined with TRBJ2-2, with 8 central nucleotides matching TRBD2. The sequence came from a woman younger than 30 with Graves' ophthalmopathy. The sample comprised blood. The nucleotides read TGTGCCATCCGGACTAGCTCTTCCTCCGGGGAGCTGTTTTTT. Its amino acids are CAIRTSSSSGELFF.